Presented here are 10 T cell receptor beta chains from one specimen sequenced in a study of technical replicates of blood from a few donors. Measured with immunoSEQ multiplex PCR; TCRdb has only the in-frame clones, and not every one. The table lists some 67,000 clones, roughly 98% of them singletons, with around 0.15% in the top ten. Sequenced material: T cells isolated from PBMCs. All receptors come from a human donor in good health.

This chain links TRBV2 with TRBJ1-6; D is unresolved. Germline CDR1 reads SNHLY; CDR2 reads FYNNEI. The CDR3 has 14 residues. V was clipped by 7 bases and J by 6 bases, with 13 bases between them. CDR3 nucleotides: TGTGCCAGCATCCCCGACACTTTTAATTCACCCCTCCACTTT. This encodes CASIPDTFNSPLHF.

The chain uses TRBV18 and TRBJ2-7; no reliable D call. Trimming stripped 2 bases from V and 0 bases from J, with 14 bases between. The CDR3 extends over 16 amino acids. Germline CDR1 and CDR2: KGHSH and LQKENI. CDR3 sequence: CASSPVGQVRSYEQYF. The CDR3 nucleotides are TGTGCCAGCTCACCAGTCGGCCAGGTCCGCTCCTACGAGCAGTACTTC.

The chain couples TRBV5-1 to TRBJ2-5; TRBD2 matches 7 bases. The CDR3 length is 15 residues. V shed 0 bases, J shed 9 bases, and the junction held 11 bases outside the gene matches. Germline V gene sequence: CDR1 SGHRS, CDR2 YFSETQ. Written as DNA, the CDR3 is TGCGCCAGCAGCTTGGTCCCCAGCGGGGAAGCGGCCCAGTACTTC. Its translation: CASSLVPSGEAAQYF. Based on the CDR3 plus reference TRBV5-1 and TRBJ2-5, the full variable domain is KAGVTQTPRYLIKTRGQQVTLSCSPISGHRSVSWYQQTPGQGLQFLFEYFSETQRNKGNFPGRFSGRQFSNSRSEMNVSTLELGDSALYLCASSLVPSGEAAQYFGPGTRLLVL.

Here the CDR3 DNA reads TGCGCCAGCAGCGCGCAGGGTAACACCGGGGAGCTGTTTTTT. As protein: CASSAQGNTGELFF. This chain connects TRBV5-1 to TRBJ2-2; tentative D call: TRBD1 (5 bases). Trimming cost V 4 bases and J 2 bases, with 9 bases left between them. Germline loops: CDR1 SGHRS, CDR2 YFSETQ. This CDR3 is built from 14 residues.

This CDR3 reads CASSLVPTGGEQFF. DNA of the CDR3: TGTGCCAGCAGCTTGGTTCCAACCGGGGGTGAGCAGTTCTTC. The rearrangement links TRBV5-6 to TRBJ2-1, with D possibly being TRBD2 (6 bases). This CDR3 contains 14 residues. Trimming stripped 0 bases from V and 9 bases from J, with 13 bases between. Germline-derived CDR1 and CDR2 are SGHDT and YYEEEE.

V and J are TRBV5-1 and TRBJ2-5, with 14 bases aligning to TRBD2. Germline V gene lookup returns CDR1 SGHRS and CDR2 YFSETQ. The V gene end was trimmed by 4 bases and the J gene end by 7 bases; junction bases not matched to a gene: 9. CDR3 length: 16 residues. The CDR3 DNA reads as TGCGCCAGCAGCCAACGACTAGCGGGAGGGCCGGGGACCCAGTACTTC. Protein product: CASSQRLAGGPGTQYF.

This clone was observed a single time. The J gene is TRBJ1-1, the V gene TRBV6-1, with a weak D call TRBD1 (5 bases). Between the trimmed V and J ends, which lost 3 bases and 4 bases, there was a span of 9 bases. CDR1 MNHNS and CDR2 SASEGT come from the germline V gene. The CDR3 is 13 amino acids. The CDR3 sequence: CASSDQGTTEAFF. The DNA for the CDR3 is TGTGCCAGCAGTGATCAGGGTACCACTGAAGCTTTCTTT.

This sequence joins TRBV9 and TRBJ1-6; 9 bases are a match to TRBD1. Germline CDR1 reads SGDLS; CDR2 reads YYNGEE. V trimming: 1 base; J trimming: 9 bases; junction bases outside the gene matches: 14. There are 18 residues in the CDR3. The CDR3, as DNA: TGTGCCAGCAGCGTATCCGGGACAGGGTATTCGGAACTTTCACCCCTCCACTTT. It is translated as CASSVSGTGYSELSPLHF.

The rearrangement uses TRBV7-9 and TRBJ2-7, with 7 nucleotides matching TRBD1. CDR3 length: 12 amino acids. Germline-derived CDR1 and CDR2 are SEHNR and FQNEAQ (reference sequence). V was pared by 4 bases and J by 7 bases, with 4 bases of the junction left unmatched. The CDR3 bases are TGTGCCAGCAGCTGGGACAGCCTAGAGCAGTACTTC. Its protein is CASSWDSLEQYF.

The chain joins TRBV5-4 to TRBJ1-2, with 7 bases matching TRBD1. The germline V gene encodes CDR1 SGHNT and CDR2 YYREEE (reference sequence). V shed 4 bases, J shed 7 bases, and the junction held 10 bases outside the gene matches. The CDR3 runs to 14 residues. The CDR3 coding sequence is TGTGCCAGCAGCCGGGACAGATCGGTTTTTGGCTACACCTTC. Its protein product is CASSRDRSVFGYTF.